Sequencing of this T cell receptor (beta chain) was carried out in a study of T cell responses to AZD1222 COVID-19 vaccine. Study in general: Pooled samples include second doses given at about 4 or 12 weeks. Findings and limits, study-wide: Spike-specific TCR breadth and depth grew following two AZD1222 doses. Clonal diversity was possibly underestimated, and the donors were mostly white British, with more females.

The count of this clone is one. The antigen is undetermined. The assay was immunoSEQ multiplex PCR, and TCRdb's table has in-frame clones only and misses some. Here the sample spans tens of thousands of clones, about 88% being singletons. Trimming removed 6 bases from V and 7 bases from J, with 21 bases in between. The V gene's germline CDR1 is MNHEY and CDR2 SMNVEV (reference sequence). This CDR3 comprises 15 residues. The origin of this receptor is an adult in good health. Material: peripheral blood, obtained on day 0 of AZD1222 vaccination. The chain employs TRBV27 and TRBJ1-1, with D hard to call. CDR3 protein: CASSLLGRRRVEAFF. For the CDR3, the DNA is TGTGCCAGCAGCCTGCTAGGGAGGAGGAGGGTTGAAGCTTTCTTT.